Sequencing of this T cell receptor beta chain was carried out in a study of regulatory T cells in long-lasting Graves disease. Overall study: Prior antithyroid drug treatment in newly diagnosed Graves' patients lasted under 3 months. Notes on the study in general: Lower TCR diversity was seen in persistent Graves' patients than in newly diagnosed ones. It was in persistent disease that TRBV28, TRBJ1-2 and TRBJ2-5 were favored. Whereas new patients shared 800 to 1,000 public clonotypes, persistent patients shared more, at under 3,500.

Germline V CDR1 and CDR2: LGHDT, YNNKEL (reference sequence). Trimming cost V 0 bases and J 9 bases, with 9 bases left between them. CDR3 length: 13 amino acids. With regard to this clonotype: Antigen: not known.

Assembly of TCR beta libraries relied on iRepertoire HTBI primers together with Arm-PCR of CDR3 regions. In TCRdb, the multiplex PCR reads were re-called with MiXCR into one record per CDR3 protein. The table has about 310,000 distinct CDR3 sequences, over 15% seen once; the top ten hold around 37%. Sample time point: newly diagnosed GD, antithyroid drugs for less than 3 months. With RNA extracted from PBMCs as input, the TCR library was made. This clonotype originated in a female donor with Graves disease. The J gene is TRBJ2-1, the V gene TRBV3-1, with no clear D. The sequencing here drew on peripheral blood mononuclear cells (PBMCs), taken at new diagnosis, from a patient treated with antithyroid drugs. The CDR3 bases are TGTGCCAGCAGCCAAGATTTGGCACCTGAGCAGTTCTTC. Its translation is CASSQDLAPEQFF.